This T cell receptor beta chain was observed in a study of blood T cell repertoires in COVID-19. In the study overall: Researchers got acute and convalescent COVID-19 samples from the United States, Italy and Spain.

V lost 5 bases to trimming and J lost 7 bases; unmatched junction nucleotides: 7. This CDR3 has 14 residues. CDR1 and CDR2 from the germline V gene are LNHNV and YYDKDF (reference sequence). Generated by immunoSEQ multiplex PCR, the TCRdb table keeps only in-frame clones and is missing some. The sample lists some 110,000 clones, about 86% occurring once. The sequencing input was peripheral blood. The chain carries TRBV15 and TRBJ1-4; 7 nucleotides agree with TRBD1. The receptor was derived from a woman over 75 with active or convalescent COVID-19. CDR3: CATSSGRGIEKLFF. CDR3 sequence (DNA): TGTGCCACCAGCTCGGGCAGGGGGATTGAAAAACTGTTTTTT.